What follows are 14 T cell receptor beta chains derived from one specimen sequenced in a study of blood T cell repertoires in COVID-19. Profiled with immunoSEQ multiplex PCR; TCRdb holds only in-frame clones, not every one. The table has 70,000 to 95,000 clones, 86% seen once. Sequencing was done on a sample of peripheral blood. These receptors originate from a human donor in a cohort sampled during active COVID-19.

The chain recombines TRBV4-2 with TRBJ2-3, with 10 bases aligning to TRBD2. Germline lookup yields CDR1 LGHNA and CDR2 YNFKEQ. The CDR3 is 18 amino acids. V dropped 5 bases and J dropped 0; count of bases not matched to a gene: 11. The CDR3 is CASSTRVAGGASTDTQYF. The CDR3 coding sequence is TGTGCCAGCAGCACCCGGGTAGCGGGAGGTGCTAGCACAGATACGCAGTATTTT.

The chain is built from TRBV7-6 and TRBJ1-1; 9 positions match TRBD1. Germline values: CDR1 SGHVS, CDR2 FNYEAQ. The CDR3 contains 14 residues. J lost 4 bases, V lost 6 bases, and 6 bases had no gene match. The CDR3 nucleotides are TGTGCCAGCAGGCGGGACAGGGACGGCACTGAAGCTTTCTTT. It specifies CASRRDRDGTEAFF.

The rearrangement uses TRBV30 and TRBJ1-5; D is possibly TRBD1 (5 bases). This CDR3 region has 13 residues. The ends were cut back, 5 bases at V and 1 base at J, with 9 bases in the middle. In germline, CDR1 is GTSNPN, CDR2 SVGIG (reference sequence). The CDR3 nucleotides read TGTGCCTGGTCGGGGGGGAGCAATCAGCCCCAGCATTTT. Its translation is CAWSGGSNQPQHF. The entire variable domain, with the rest obtained from reference TRBV30 and TRBJ1-5, is as follows: SQTIHQWPATLVQPVGSPLSLECTVEGTSNPNLYWYRQAAGRGLQLLFYSVGIGQISSEVPQNLSASRPQDRQFILSSKKLLLSDSGFYLCAWSGGSNQPQHFGDGTRLSIL.

The rearrangement links TRBV5-1 to TRBJ2-5; 7 nucleotides align to TRBD2. This CDR3 comprises 16 residues. Germline CDR1 reads SGHRS; CDR2 reads YFSETQ. J lost 1 base, V lost 4 bases, and 10 bases had no gene match. In nucleotides, the CDR3 is TGCGCCAGCAGCCCACCGACTAGCCTCACCCAAGAGACCCAGTACTTC. Its translation: CASSPPTSLTQETQYF.

The chain recombines TRBV7-3 with TRBJ2-1; TRBD2 might be the D (6 bases). Trimming pared 5 bases from V and 3 bases from J, leaving 14 bases between. The V gene's germline CDR1 is SGHTA and CDR2 FQGTGA. This CDR3 is built from 15 residues. CDR3 amino acids: CASSPARDFYNEQFF. CDR3 coding DNA: TGTGCCAGCAGCCCAGCCCGGGACTTCTACAATGAGCAGTTCTTC.

This clone was observed a handful of times. The chain employs TRBV2 and TRBJ1-2; the D is unclear. Trimming pared 8 bases from V and 4 bases from J, leaving 5 bases between. Germline values: CDR1 SNHLY, CDR2 FYNNEI. This CDR3 region has 10 residues. The CDR3 DNA reads TGTGCCAGCGGGAGCTATGGCTACACCTTC. Its protein is CASGSYGYTF.

V gene TRBV7-9 combines with J gene TRBJ1-1, with 7 bases identical to TRBD1. The CDR3 is made up of 16 amino acids. J gave up 4 bases and V 2 bases, and 10 bases lay outside the gene matches. CDR1 SEHNR and CDR2 FQNEAQ come from the germline V gene (reference sequence). CDR3 amino acids: CASSLWPQGKGTEAFF. The CDR3, as DNA: TGTGCCAGCAGCTTATGGCCACAGGGGAAGGGCACTGAAGCTTTCTTT.

The chain has TRBV9 and TRBJ2-2; the D gene is possibly TRBD2 (6 bases). V was pared by 6 bases and J by 4 bases, with 10 bases between. From germline, CDR1 is SGDLS and CDR2 YYNGEE. The CDR3 is made up of 13 amino acids. CDR3 nucleotides: TGTGCCAGCAATTGGGGAGGCACCGGGGAGCTGTTTTTT. Amino acids: CASNWGGTGELFF.

The chain joins TRBV29-1 to TRBJ2-7, with 8 bases that match TRBD2. Trimming at V came to 2 bases and at J to 6 bases, leaving 9 bases not matched to a gene. The CDR3 is 14 residues long. Germline V gives CDR1 SQVTM, CDR2 ANQGSEA. CDR3 sequence (DNA): TGCAGCGTTGAATATCAAGCGGGAGAAAGCGAGCAGTACTTC. It is translated as CSVEYQAGESEQYF.

This clone was observed a single time. The chain recombines TRBV6-5 with TRBJ2-7; 8 bases fit TRBD2. The CDR3 is 15 residues long. From germline, CDR1 is MNHEY and CDR2 SVGAGI. The trim removed 4 bases at V and 0 bases at J, leaving 5 bases unmatched. The CDR3 here is CASSFERESSYEQYF. The CDR3 nucleotides are TGTGCCAGCAGTTTCGAGCGGGAGAGCTCCTACGAGCAGTACTTC.

The chain recombines TRBV6-6 with TRBJ1-5, with D maybe TRBD1 (5 bases). Trimming took 2 bases from V and 0 from J, leaving 11 bases between them. CDR3 length: 16 amino acids. Germline values: CDR1 MNHNY, CDR2 SVGAGI (reference sequence). The CDR3 protein is CASSYNPRVSNQPQHF. CDR3 DNA: TGTGCCAGCAGTTACAATCCCAGGGTTAGCAATCAGCCCCAGCATTTT.

This clone was observed a handful of times. V gene TRBV12-3 or TRBV12-4 combines with J gene TRBJ1-1; no clear D. V was clipped by 3 bases and J by 0 bases, with 5 bases between them. The CDR3 totals 13 residues. Written as DNA, the CDR3 is TGTGCCAGCAGTTTGAGGATGAACACTGAAGCTTTCTTT. The encoded protein is CASSLRMNTEAFF.

The rearrangement links TRBV3-1 (or the pseudogene TRBV3-2) to TRBJ2-7, with a tentative D call TRBD1 (6 bases). The CDR3 length is 14 residues. Per germline, CDR1 LGHDT and CDR2 YNNKEL (reference sequence). The V end lost 4 bases, the J end lost 3 bases, and 13 bases lay between the germline ends. Written as DNA, the CDR3 is TGTGCCAGCAGCCCGGGACAAGGAGACTACGAGCAGTACTTC. This codes for CASSPGQGDYEQYF.

The chain couples TRBV24-1 to TRBJ1-5, with D perhaps matching TRBD1 (6 bases). Trimming left V 3 bases short and J 0 bases short, with 14 bases between. CDR3 length equals 17 residues. The germline V gene encodes CDR1 KGHDR and CDR2 SFDVKD. CDR3 sequence reads: CATSDAKDRYSNQPQHF. The CDR3 region has the DNA TGTGCCACCAGTGATGCAAAGGACAGATATAGCAATCAGCCCCAGCATTTT.